This T cell receptor (beta chain) was observed in a study of T cells in Graves' hyperthyroidism and ophthalmopathy. The overall study: At the time of initial diagnosis and before any treatment, peripheral blood was collected. Study-wide findings and caveats: The authors' 13 V-J model separated ophthalmopathy from stable hyperthyroidism.

Germline V gene sequence: CDR1 MDHEN, CDR2 SYDVKM. The CDR3 is 15 residues long. V dropped 1 base and J dropped 5 bases, with 15 bases sitting between them. RNA transcripts provided the source from which TCR beta CDR3 regions were amplified. In the first-round RT-PCR of the TCR CDR3, the HTBI primer set was used. TCRdb re-derived calls from the multiplex PCR reads in MiXCR, one entry per CDR3 protein. Counted here are around 600,000 distinct CDR3 sequences, about 14% occurring once; the ten biggest clones make up 12%. In the case of this clonotype: Its antigen is unknown. A much larger clone differs from this one at a single base, so this may be a read error.

Input material: blood. The receptor comes from a woman aged 45-65 years with Graves' ophthalmopathy. J is TRBJ2-7 and V is TRBV28, with D possibly matching TRBD1 (6 bases). The CDR3 loop reads CASSLFLDSPHEQYF. CDR3 nucleotide sequence: TGTGCCAGCAGTTTATTTTTGGACAGCCCTCACGAGCAGTACTTC.